A single sample gave rise to the 23 T cell receptor beta chains below, sequenced in a study of cytomegalovirus exposure and HLA in healthy donors. PCR was performed using 60 Vbeta and 13 Jbeta primers. Clones were sequenced by immunoSEQ multiplex PCR, and TCRdb holds only the in-frame ones, with some missing. The sample shows fewer than 250,000 clones, roughly 87% of them seen only once. Source material: PBMCs. These receptors all stem from a boy younger than 10 in good health and CMV-seronegative.

The chain recombines TRBV5-8 with TRBJ2-1; TRBD2 might be the D (7 bases). The CDR3 has 16 residues. V lost 4 bases and J lost 4, with 18 bases in between. Germline V lookup: CDR1 SGHTS, CDR2 YDEGEE. The CDR3 loop is CASSRGGESIYNEQFF. DNA for the CDR3: TGTGCCAGCAGCCGAGGGGGGGAGTCGATATACAATGAGCAGTTCTTC.

V usage is TRBV4-1 and J usage is TRBJ2-2; 10 bases agree with TRBD2. Germline-derived CDR1 and CDR2 are MGHRA and YSYEKL. There are 18 residues in the CDR3. V was pared by 0 bases and J by 6 bases, with 10 bases of the junction left unmatched. The CDR3 loop is CASSQDWVSGGPPGELFF. The CDR3 coding sequence is TGCGCCAGCAGCCAAGATTGGGTTAGCGGGGGGCCCCCCGGGGAGCTGTTTTTT.

The chain employs TRBV5-1 and TRBJ2-5; TRBD1 matches 7 bases. CDR3 size: 16 residues. Looked up from germline, CDR1 is SGHRS and CDR2 is YFSETQ. With V trimmed by 0 bases and J by 0 bases, 5 bases remained unmatched. CDR3 loop: CASSLGGQAYQETQYF. In nucleotides, the CDR3 is TGCGCCAGCAGCTTGGGAGGACAGGCCTACCAAGAGACCCAGTACTTC.

The V and J genes are TRBV2 and TRBJ2-6; possibly TRBD1 for D (6 bases). With 6 bases removed from V and 0 bases from J, the gap between germline ends came to 15 bases. CDR1 is SNHLY, CDR2 FYNNEI, per germline. CDR3 size: 17 residues. The CDR3 DNA follows: TGTGCCAGCAGGAACCGGGACATCCTCTCTGGGGCCAACGTCCTGACTTTC. Protein: CASRNRDILSGANVLTF.

The rearrangement uses TRBV19 and TRBJ1-5; no definite D call. Germline V gene lookup returns CDR1 LNHDA and CDR2 SQIVND (reference sequence). The CDR3 is 14 amino acids. V dropped 3 bases and J dropped 6 bases, with 12 bases sitting between them. The CDR3 is CASSIILASQPQHF. CDR3 bases: TGTGCCAGTAGTATTATTCTGGCCAGTCAGCCCCAGCATTTT.

In this sample, this clone turned up once. This chain uses TRBV9 with TRBJ2-3, with D possibly being TRBD2 (5 bases). Deletions cut 0 bases from V and 0 bases from J, with 8 bases between. Germline assignment: CDR1 SGDLS and CDR2 YYNGEE. CDR3 length: 15 residues. The CDR3 protein is CASSVVGVSTDTQYF. The CDR3 DNA is TGTGCCAGCAGCGTAGTCGGGGTTAGCACAGATACGCAGTATTTT.

The rearrangement links TRBV28 to TRBJ1-1; 8 nucleotides match TRBD1. Unmatched junction bases numbered 9, after V lost 3 bases and J lost 0 bases. This CDR3 is built from 17 residues. Per germline, CDR1 MDHEN and CDR2 SYDVKM. The chain's CDR3 is CASSFPGGLTLNTEAFF. The CDR3 DNA is TGTGCCAGCAGTTTCCCAGGGGGCCTAACGTTGAACACTGAAGCTTTCTTT.

A single count supports this clone. V gene TRBV28 combines with J gene TRBJ1-5; no clear D gene. In germline, CDR1 is MDHEN, CDR2 SYDVKM. This CDR3 comprises 12 residues. Trimming left V 4 bases short and J 4 bases short, with 5 bases between. The CDR3: CASSSQNQPQHF. The CDR3 nucleotides are TGTGCCAGCAGTTCCCAAAATCAGCCCCAGCATTTT. Using reference TRBV28 and TRBJ1-5 for the parts outside the CDR3, the full variable domain is DVKVTQSSRYLVKRTGEKVFLECVQDMDHENMFWYRQDPGLGLRLIYFSYDVKMKEKGDIPEGYSVSREKKERFSLILESASTNQTSMYLCASSSQNQPQHFGDGTRLSIL.

The chain joins TRBV5-1 to TRBJ2-7; 12 bases line up with TRBD2. V gave up 0 bases and J gave up 0 bases; unmatched junction bases: 4. The CDR3 runs to 17 residues. In germline, CDR1 is SGHRS, CDR2 YFSETQ. This chain's CDR3 is CASSLGLAGGSSYEQYF. Written as DNA, the CDR3 is TGCGCCAGCAGCTTGGGGCTAGCGGGGGGGAGCTCCTACGAGCAGTACTTC.

The chain employs TRBV27 and TRBJ2-7, with 12 bases matching TRBD2. The trim removed 3 bases at V and 4 bases at J, leaving 10 bases unmatched. Germline CDR1 MNHEY, CDR2 SMNVEV (reference sequence). The CDR3 length is 17 residues. CDR3: CASSLTSGSSSRYEQYF. The CDR3, as DNA: TGTGCCAGCAGTTTGACTAGCGGGAGTAGTAGTAGATACGAGCAGTACTTC.

This rearrangement joins TRBV7-9 to TRBJ2-3; 9 bases fit TRBD2. The CDR3 is made up of 16 amino acids. Trimming removed 1 base from V and 2 bases from J; junction bases left unmatched: 4. Per germline, CDR1 SEHNR and CDR2 FQNEAQ (reference sequence). The CDR3 bases are TGTGCCAGCAGCTTAGTGACTAGCGGATACACAGATACGCAGTATTTT. Its translation: CASSLVTSGYTDTQYF.

This chain links TRBV10-3 with TRBJ2-3; TRBD1 aligns across 7 bases. With V trimmed by 4 bases and J by 8 bases, 3 bases remained unmatched. The CDR3 contains 12 residues. Germline loops: CDR1 ENHRY, CDR2 SYGVKD. The DNA of the CDR3 is TGTGCCATCAGTGCCGACAGGGTTACGCAGTATTTT. Translated, it gives CAISADRVTQYF.

The CDR3 region has the DNA TGTGCCAGCAGACCCGACCCCAGAGGGACGAACACCGGGGAGCTGTTTTTT. This translates into CASRPDPRGTNTGELFF. The chain carries TRBV28 and TRBJ2-2; TRBD2 might be the D (5 bases). The CDR3 has 17 residues. The ends were cut back, 6 bases at V and 0 bases at J, with 17 bases in the middle. Germline CDR1 MDHEN, CDR2 SYDVKM.

This sequence joins TRBV25-1 and TRBJ2-5; D is perhaps TRBD2 (6 bases). Trimming removed 4 bases at V and 1 base at J, with 13 bases between. Germline-derived CDR1 and CDR2 are MGHDK and SYGVNS. The CDR3 totals 15 residues. The CDR3 protein is CASSGGGKGQETQYF. The DNA for the CDR3 is TGTGCCAGCAGTGGTGGGGGGAAGGGCCAAGAGACCCAGTACTTC.

This chain uses TRBV27 with TRBJ2-1, with a possible D match to TRBD1 (5 bases). The length of the CDR3 is 16 residues. Trimming left V 5 bases short and J 7 bases short, with 21 bases between. Germline V gene data show CDR1 as MNHEY and CDR2 as SMNVEV (reference sequence). The CDR3 spells CASSLRQQTVGNEQFF. CDR3 DNA sequence: TGTGCCAGCAGTCTTAGACAGCAGACTGTTGGGAATGAGCAGTTCTTC.

This chain uses TRBV4-1 with TRBJ1-2; D is possibly TRBD1 (5 bases). Trimming removed 6 bases at V and 0 bases at J, with 20 bases between. Germline V gives CDR1 MGHRA, CDR2 YSYEKL. The CDR3 contains 17 residues. CDR3 region: CASRQAGGVGTNYGYTF. The CDR3 DNA follows: TGCGCCAGCAGACAGGCTGGTGGGGTAGGAACTAACTATGGCTACACCTTC.

The V gene is TRBV10-1, the J gene TRBJ2-7, with 13 bases matching TRBD2. The CDR3 runs 15 residues. The germline gives CDR1 WNHNN, CDR2 SYGVQD (reference sequence). V was clipped by 6 bases and J by 4 bases; unmatched bases: 6. The CDR3 protein is CASRTGTSGVYEQYF. CDR3 coding DNA: TGCGCCAGCAGGACCGGGACTAGCGGGGTATACGAGCAGTACTTC.

This chain joins TRBV9 and TRBJ2-5, with TRBD1 matching over 9 bases. The CDR3 runs 15 residues. Trimming at V came to 5 bases and at J to 2 bases, leaving 7 bases not matched to a gene. CDR1 is SGDLS and CDR2 is YYNGEE in the germline V gene. For the CDR3, the DNA is TGTGCCAGCAGTGCAGACAGGGGGGGACAAGAGACCCAGTACTTC. This gives the protein CASSADRGGQETQYF.

The V gene is TRBV6-5, the J gene TRBJ2-3, with 8 bases aligning to TRBD2. CDR1 is MNHEY and CDR2 is SVGAGI in the germline V gene. The CDR3 has 15 residues. The ends lost 1 base at V and 0 bases at J; junction bases unmatched: 0. CDR3: CASSYLAGSTDTQYF. The CDR3, as DNA: TGTGCCAGCAGTTACTTAGCGGGGAGCACAGATACGCAGTATTTT.

This chain joins TRBV29-1 and TRBJ1-2, with 9 bases aligning to TRBD1. Germline assignment: CDR1 SQVTM and CDR2 ANQGSEA. The V gene end was trimmed by 6 bases and the J gene end by 5 bases; junction bases not matched to a gene: 7. The CDR3 has 13 amino acids. The CDR3 DNA is TGCAGCGTCGTAACAGGGGGCCAATATGGCTACACCTTC. Its protein product is CSVVTGGQYGYTF.

The chain links TRBV28 to TRBJ1-4; 9 bases are a match to TRBD1. The germline V gene has CDR1 MDHEN and CDR2 SYDVKM. V dropped 5 bases and J dropped 1; count of bases not matched to a gene: 2. This CDR3 comprises 15 residues. CDR3 protein: CASSTGGLTNEKLFF. In DNA form, the CDR3 reads TGTGCCAGCAGTACAGGGGGCTTAACTAATGAAAAACTGTTTTTT. The full variable domain, in which reference TRBV28 and TRBJ1-4 provide the parts outside the CDR3, is DVKVTQSSRYLVKRTGEKVFLECVQDMDHENMFWYRQDPGLGLRLIYFSYDVKMKEKGDIPEGYSVSREKKERFSLILESASTNQTSMYLCASSTGGLTNEKLFFGSGTQLSVL.

The CDR3 region has the DNA TGTGCCAGCAGCTCCCTCGGGGAGCGGGGGGAATCAGATACGCAGTATTTT. Protein: CASSSLGERGESDTQYF. V usage is TRBV5-6 and J usage is TRBJ2-3; TRBD2 aligns across 9 bases. Trimming took 3 bases from V and 4 from J; bases not matched to a gene: 12. This CDR3 has 17 residues. Per germline, CDR1 SGHDT and CDR2 YYEEEE.

The V gene is TRBV16, the J gene TRBJ2-1, with TRBD1 identical over 8 bases. The CDR3 contains 11 residues. Germline V lookup: CDR1 KGHSY, CDR2 FQNENV. The V and J ends lost 8 bases and 12 bases, in that order; junction bases with no gene match: 6. This CDR3 reads CASAQGTGQFF. The CDR3, as DNA: TGTGCCAGCGCCCAGGGGACAGGGCAGTTCTTC.